These 16 T cell receptor beta chains were all obtained from the same sample, sequenced in a study of T cells in Graves' hyperthyroidism and ophthalmopathy (dated by TCRdb to between 2018 and 2021). Library prep was done by multiplex PCR. TCRdb records Illumina HiSeq 2000 as the sequencer. Amplification of TCR beta CDR3 regions was carried out from RNA transcripts. The first round of RT-PCR for the TCR CDR3 was performed with the HTBI primer set and the Qiagen OneStep RT-PCR kit. The public reads were quality trimmed at Q25 with fastp and then assembled into clones with MiXCR by TCRdb, keeping productive beta chains. Entries that share a CDR3 protein sequence are merged under the most common genes and DNA. Counted in this sample were about 640,000 distinct CDR3 sequences; more than 20% of them appeared once. The ten largest clones take up around a third of the sample. The sample comprised blood. All receptors come from a man under 40 with Graves' ophthalmopathy.

This clonotype has at least ten counts. The V call is TRBV3-1, the J call TRBJ1-1, with D perhaps matching TRBD1 (5 bases). V dropped 3 bases and J dropped 1 base, with 12 bases sitting between them. CDR1 and CDR2 from the germline V gene are LGHDT and YNNKEL (reference sequence). This CDR3 has 15 residues. The CDR3 is CASSQGRERNTEAFF. The CDR3 DNA reads as TGTGCCAGCAGCCAGGGGCGGGAAAGGAACACTGAAGCTTTCTTT. Full variable domain (remainder filled in from reference TRBV3-1 and TRBJ1-1): DTAVSQTPKYLVTQMGNDKSIKCEQNLGHDTMYWYKQDSKKFLKIMFSYNNKELIINETVPNRFSPKSPDKAHLNLHINSLELGDSAVYFCASSQGRERNTEAFFGQGTRLTVV.

This clonotype was seen many times. The chain links TRBV2 to TRBJ2-5, with 8 positions matching TRBD1. The junction had 1 base not matched to a gene; V was cut back by 5 bases and J by 5 bases. The CDR3 length is 12 residues. Per the germline V gene, CDR1 is SNHLY and CDR2 is FYNNEI. CDR3: CASSYRGETQYF. The DNA of the CDR3 is TGTGCCAGCAGTTACAGGGGGGAGACCCAGTACTTC.

This clonotype was counted a few times. This sequence joins TRBV6-1 and TRBJ1-1; 12 nucleotides line up with TRBD1. CDR3 length: 16 amino acids. V dropped 5 bases and J dropped 5; count of bases not matched to a gene: 9. Germline V CDR1 and CDR2: MNHNS, SASEGT. Written as DNA, the CDR3 is TGTGCCAGCAGTTTCGAACGGGACAGGGGGCGGACTGAAGCTTTCTTT. It is translated as CASSFERDRGRTEAFF.

The CDR3 DNA is TGTGCCAGCAGTTACTCAGTCCTGGGGGGGGCAACGAACACTGAAGCTTTCTTT. Protein sequence: CASSYSVLGGATNTEAFF. V gene TRBV6-6 combines with J gene TRBJ1-1, with D perhaps matching TRBD1 (6 bases). V was shortened by 0 bases and J by 1 base, with 18 bases between the two germline ends. Germline CDR1 is MNHNY and CDR2 is SVGAGI (reference sequence). The CDR3 covers 18 residues.

This clonotype showed up just a few times. The chain links TRBV15 to TRBJ2-3, with 11 bases that match TRBD2. V trimming: 0 bases; J trimming: 6 bases; junction bases outside the gene matches: 11. Looked up from germline, CDR1 is LNHNV and CDR2 is YYDKDF (reference sequence). The CDR3 sequence is 18 residues long. The CDR3: CATSRERRLAGSGDTQYF. In nucleotides, the CDR3 is TGTGCCACCAGCAGAGAACGTCGACTAGCGGGATCGGGGGATACGCAGTATTTT.

Notes on this clonotype: Given a much more abundant clone one base away, this may be a read error. V usage is TRBV28 and J usage is TRBJ1-1, with TRBD1 identical over 9 bases. Trimming removed 3 bases from V and 4 bases from J; junction bases left unmatched: 12. CDR1 is MDHEN and CDR2 is SYDVKM in the germline V gene. This CDR3 comprises 17 residues. CDR3: CASSFLQGAGSCTEAFF. For the CDR3, the DNA is TGTGCCAGCAGTTTTCTACAGGGGGCGGGATCTTGCACTGAAGCTTTCTTT. Using reference TRBV28 and TRBJ1-1 for the parts outside the CDR3, the full variable domain is DVKVTQSSRYLVKRTGEKVFLECVQDMDHENMFWYRQDPGLGLRLIYFSYDVKMKEKGDIPEGYSVSREKKERFSLILESASTNQTSMYLCASSFLQGAGSCTEAFFGQGTRLTVV.

This clonotype occurred a few times. The chain has TRBV3-1 and TRBJ2-1; 8 nucleotides align to TRBD2. Per germline, CDR1 LGHDT and CDR2 YNNKEL (reference sequence). The CDR3 sequence is 14 residues long. Trimming removed 6 bases from V and 4 bases from J; junction bases left unmatched: 5. CDR3 coding DNA: TGTGCCAGCAGACGGACTAGCAGTTACAATGAGCAGTTCTTC. Amino acid sequence: CASRRTSSYNEQFF.

Only a few counts were recorded for this clonotype. The gene calls are TRBV19 and TRBJ2-7, with 7 bases fitting TRBD1. Germline assignment: CDR1 LNHDA and CDR2 SQIVND (reference sequence). CDR3 length: 12 amino acids. Trimming cost V 5 bases and J 6 bases; bases outside gene matches: 4. The CDR3 coding sequence is TGTGCCAGTAGTGCGACAGGGTTCGAGCAGTACTTC. Amino acids: CASSATGFEQYF.

V gene TRBV6-6 combines with J gene TRBJ2-7; 8 bases align to TRBD1. The germline CDR1 and CDR2 sequences are MNHNY and SVGAGI (reference sequence). The CDR3 has 17 residues. V was clipped by 0 bases and J by 3 bases; unmatched bases: 10. The CDR3 spells CASSYSILRGPYYEQYF. The CDR3 bases are TGTGCCAGCAGTTACTCGATCCTCAGGGGGCCCTACTACGAGCAGTACTTC.

This clonotype was counted at least ten times. This rearrangement joins TRBV3-1 to TRBJ2-7, with a possible D match to TRBD2 (5 bases). CDR1 is LGHDT and CDR2 is YNNKEL in the germline V gene (reference sequence). The CDR3 has 17 amino acids. Trimming left V 1 base short and J 3 bases short, with 19 bases between. CDR3 DNA sequence: TGTGCCAGCAGCCAAGTAGGAGCGGTACATCTAAACTACGAGCAGTACTTC. It translates to CASSQVGAVHLNYEQYF.

This clonotype was observed a handful of times. The DNA of the CDR3 is TGTGCCAGCAGCCCTAACTATGACTACGAGCAGTACTTC. This codes for CASSPNYDYEQYF. The V call is TRBV28, the J call TRBJ2-7; D unresolved. V was pared by 6 bases and J by 3 bases, with 12 bases between. CDR3 length: 13 amino acids. Per the germline V gene, CDR1 is MDHEN and CDR2 is SYDVKM.

As regards this clonotype: It is unclear where the CDR3 begins or ends on the DNA, so no DNA is shown, and the CDR3 is as TCRdb lists it. The V call is TRBV28, the J call TRBJ1-6; the D segment call TRBD1 is taken from the table without a DNA check. The CDR3 is 24 residues long, ends included. In germline, CDR1 is MDHEN, CDR2 SYDVKM. The CDR3: CASSSRQTAYEQYFGPAGTSPLHF.

This clonotype was observed at least ten times. This chain joins TRBV3-1 and TRBJ2-7; a weak D match, TRBD1 (6 bases). CDR1 LGHDT and CDR2 YNNKEL come from the germline V gene (reference sequence). The V gene lost 1 base and the J gene lost 0 bases, with 10 bases spanning the gap. The CDR3 has 15 amino acids. CDR3 loop: CASSQGTRGSYEQYF. CDR3 sequence (DNA): TGTGCCAGCAGCCAAGGCACCAGGGGCTCCTACGAGCAGTACTTC.

The rearrangement uses TRBV10-1 and TRBJ2-7; 12 bases are shared with TRBD2. In germline, CDR1 is WNHNN, CDR2 SYGVQD (reference sequence). The CDR3 contains 20 residues. V dropped 4 bases and J dropped 4; count of bases not matched to a gene: 20. As DNA, the CDR3 is TGCGCCAGCAGTGTAGTAGGTCTCGAAAAGCAGACTAGCGGGAGTTACGAGCAGTACTTC. This gives the protein CASSVVGLEKQTSGSYEQYF.

In DNA, the CDR3 is TGTGCCAGCAGCCAAGCCCGCAACCTCAATGAGCAGTTCTTC. Amino acid sequence: CASSQARNLNEQFF. This chain uses TRBV3-1 with TRBJ2-1; D not certain. The CDR3 runs to 14 residues. V was cut by 1 base and J by 6 bases, with 10 bases left in between. The germline V gene encodes CDR1 LGHDT and CDR2 YNNKEL (reference sequence).

With regard to this clonotype: One end of the junction fails to match germline, which may point to a read error. This chain uses TRBV5-1 with TRBJ2-5, with 10 bases aligning to TRBD2. The CDR3 spans 18 residues. Germline values: CDR1 SGHRS, CDR2 YFSETQ. The CDR3, as DNA: TGTGCCAGCAGCCAAGACAGGGGAAGGCTAGCGGGAGAGGAGACCCAGTACTTC. This gives the protein CASSQDRGRLAGEETQYF.